The rows below give T cell receptor beta chains drawn from one sample of a study of T cell changes during pregnancy in multiple sclerosis. Profiling relied on immunoSEQ multiplex PCR, and the TCRdb table lists in-frame clones only, not all of them. The sample carries some 54,000 clones, roughly 92% recorded once. Material: CD8+ T cells from peripheral blood mononuclear cells, obtained in the third trimester of pregnancy. All receptors come from a female donor with multiple sclerosis, enrolled in a pregnancy study. CDR3s include the opening cysteine and the closing phenylalanine or tryptophan. The order of the fields is CDR3 DNA, CDR3 protein, V gene, clone size, D gene, J gene. The D gene is left open where the match is weak. Size values are once, few and many counts, or a class for expanded clones, and some rows have none.

TGTGCCAGCATCTCAAATCACCTGGACAGGGATCAAGAGACCCAGTACTTC | CASISNHLDRDQETQYF | TRBV7-9 | . | TRBD1 | TRBJ2-5
TGTGCCAGTAGCCTACTAGCGGGAGAGGGGAATGAGCAGTTCTTC | CASSLLAGEGNEQFF | TRBV19 | . | TRBD2 | TRBJ2-1
TGTGCCAGCAGCCTCTCGAACAGGGGAGTGTACAATGAGCAGTTCTTC | CASSLSNRGVYNEQFF | TRBV7-9 | once | TRBD1 | TRBJ2-1
TGTGCCAGCAGTTTCGTAGCGGGGGCCAGGATCAGTGTCTACGAGCAGTACTTC | CASSFVAGARISVYEQYF | TRBV28 | . | TRBD2 | TRBJ2-7
TGTGCCAGCAGCCACGGTGCCGAAGGAGCGGGCACAGATACGCAGTATTTT | CASSHGAEGAGTDTQYF | TRBV7-9 | . | . | TRBJ2-3
TGTGCCAGCTTCTCGAGGATAACTGAAAAACTGTTTTTT | CASFSRITEKLFF | TRBV2 | . | . | TRBJ1-4
TGTGCCAGCAGTTACGGAGGAGGGCCGGTGGAGCAGTACTTC | CASSYGGGPVEQYF | TRBV6-5 | . | . | TRBJ2-7
TGTGCCAGCAGTTTGGTGGGAGGCCCCGATACGCAGTATTTT | CASSLVGGPDTQYF | TRBV27 | . | . | TRBJ2-3
TGTGCCAGCAGCCGTACCGGGGTCCACGAGCAGTACTTC | CASSRTGVHEQYF | TRBV27 | once | . | TRBJ2-7
TGTGCCAGTACCCAGGGAGGTTTTAGAAACGATCAGCCCCAGCATTTT | CASTQGGFRNDQPQHF | TRBV19 | . | . | TRBJ1-5
TGCGCCAGCAGCCCGGGACAGGACTACAATGAGCAGTTCTTC | CASSPGQDYNEQFF | TRBV4-1 | . | TRBD1 | TRBJ2-1
TGTGCCAGCAGCCACCTGGGACTAGCGGGCGACAATGAGCAGTTCTTC | CASSHLGLAGDNEQFF | TRBV7-3 | . | TRBD2 | TRBJ2-1
TGTGCCAGCAGTGACCAGGAAGAGACCCAGTACTTC | CASSDQEETQYF | TRBV2 | . | . | TRBJ2-5
TGTGCTAGTGGTTTGGACTGGGGGGAGAACACTGAAGCTTTCTTT | CASGLDWGENTEAFF | TRBV12-5 | . | . | TRBJ1-1
TGTGCCAGCAGTTTGGGGCAGGCAATCTACTCTGGAAACACCATATATTTT | CASSLGQAIYSGNTIYF | TRBV28 | . | . | TRBJ1-3
TGTGCCAGCAGTGTAGCTTCCGGGACTAGCGGATATGACCCTAGGGAGACCCAGTACTTC | CASSVASGTSGYDPRETQYF | TRBV6-1 | . | TRBD2 | TRBJ2-5
TGCGCCAGCAGCCAAGTGGCGGAGACTACCGTGGGGGAGCAGTACTTC | CASSQVAETTVGEQYF | TRBV4-1 | . | . | TRBJ2-7
TGTGCCAGCAGCCCGCGGACAGGGGGCTCTGAAAACATTCAGTACTTC | CASSPRTGGSENIQYF | TRBV11-3 | . | TRBD1 | TRBJ2-4
TGTGCCAGCAGTGAAGTCATACTTCTGCCCCAGCATTTT | CASSEVILLPQHF | TRBV6-1 | . | . | TRBJ1-5
TGCAGCGTGCGAAGATCCCCGGGGCAGGGGAATTCACCCCTCCACTTT | CSVRRSPGQGNSPLHF | TRBV29-1 | . | . | TRBJ1-6
TGTGCCAGCAGCGTAGGAGCCGGGAACTCCTACGAGCAGTACTTC | CASSVGAGNSYEQYF | TRBV9 | . | . | TRBJ2-7
TGTGCCAGCTCACCACCGGGGCTAGCGGGAGGACGGCAGACAGATACGCAGTATTTT | CASSPPGLAGGRQTDTQYF | TRBV18 | . | TRBD2 | TRBJ2-3